This T cell receptor beta chain was recorded in a study of blood T cells in healthy people across ages. At the level of the study: T cells yielded about one barcoded beta molecule per two cells through template switching.

As concerns this clonotype: Its antigen is undetermined. A read error is possible here, since a much larger clone lies one base away.

Study-level points and caveats: Considered underestimates were the diversity estimates obtained from one million T cells. Naive T cell percentage strongly correlated with TCR beta diversity.

Combining a sample-barcoded 5' primer with a J-beta primer mix, a second PCR ran for 7 to 11 cycles. MiXCR, run by TCRdb on the 5' RACE reads, gives a single entry per CDR3 protein. The sample holds hundreds of thousands of distinct CDR3 sequences, over 40% seen once. Sequenced input: blood. This sequence originates from a woman aged 80 or older in good health.

The CDR3 DNA sequence: TGCGCCAGCAAACGGGACACAGACAGTGAGCAGTTCTTC. Its translation is CASKRDTDSEQFF. V gene TRBV5-1 combines with J gene TRBJ2-1, with D possibly TRBD1 on 6 matching bases. The CDR3 is made up of 13 amino acids. V shed 6 bases and J shed 9 bases, with 16 bases lying between them. Germline lookup yields CDR1 SGHRS and CDR2 YFSETQ.